The 3 T cell receptor beta chains in this list originate from one sample, sequenced in a study of CD8 T cells in Susac syndrome. When the RNA was reverse transcribed, random hexamers were used with an input of about 0.5 to 1 ug. Using its own MiXCR run on the immunoSEQ multiplex PCR reads, TCRdb lists one record per CDR3 protein. In the table there are about 47,000 distinct CDR3 sequences, approximately 92% of which are singletons. The specimen sequenced was CD8+ T cells from PBMCs. The receptors come from a human donor in good health.

The chain carries TRBV7-9 and TRBJ1-3; a weak D match, TRBD1 (6 bases). Germline V lookup: CDR1 SEHNR, CDR2 FQNEAQ (reference sequence). Trimming shortened V by 1 base and J by 8 bases, and 21 bases separated the two germline ends. The CDR3 sequence is 17 residues long. The CDR3 DNA follows: TGTGCCAGCAGCTTAGGCCCCTCGGGGGCCCCCAAGGACACCATATATTTT. Encoded protein: CASSLGPSGAPKDTIYF.

The chain joins TRBV29-1 to TRBJ2-2; 9 bases are shared with TRBD2. Trimming removed 3 bases from V and 5 bases from J; junction bases left unmatched: 4. CDR1 and CDR2 (germline): SQVTM, ANQGSEA. The CDR3 contains 14 residues. CDR3 DNA: TGCAGCGTTGAGGGCGGGAGGGGGACCGGGGAGCTGTTTTTT. It encodes CSVEGGRGTGELFF.

The J gene is TRBJ2-1, the V gene TRBV6-4; D is unclear. Trimming took off 0 bases at V and 5 bases at J, with 5 bases between the two ends. Germline V CDR1 and CDR2: MRHNA, SNTAGT. The CDR3 consists of 13 residues. CDR3 nucleotide sequence: TGTGCCAGCAGTGACTCTACCCACAATGAGCAGTTCTTC. Translating gives CASSDSTHNEQFF.